This T cell receptor (beta chain) is from a study of T cells in Graves' hyperthyroidism and ophthalmopathy. Germline V lookup: CDR1 ENHRY, CDR2 SYGVKD. There are 15 residues in the CDR3. J gave up 4 bases and V 3 bases, and 8 bases lay outside the gene matches. Amplified regions were TCR beta CDR3 sequences from RNA transcripts. With the HTBI primer set, the TCR CDR3 went through a first round of RT-PCR. Each CDR3 protein gets one entry after TCRdb re-called the multiplex PCR reads with MiXCR. The data hold about 110,000 distinct CDR3 sequences, with roughly 15% observed a single time. This clonotype showed up many times.

This sequence originates from a woman in her 50s with Graves' hyperthyroidism. This chain connects TRBV10-3 to TRBJ1-1, with 7 bases lining up with TRBD1. Sequencing used blood. CDR3 sequence: CAISDPAGGATEAFF. DNA of the CDR3: TGTGCCATCAGTGACCCCGCAGGGGGTGCCACTGAAGCTTTCTTT.